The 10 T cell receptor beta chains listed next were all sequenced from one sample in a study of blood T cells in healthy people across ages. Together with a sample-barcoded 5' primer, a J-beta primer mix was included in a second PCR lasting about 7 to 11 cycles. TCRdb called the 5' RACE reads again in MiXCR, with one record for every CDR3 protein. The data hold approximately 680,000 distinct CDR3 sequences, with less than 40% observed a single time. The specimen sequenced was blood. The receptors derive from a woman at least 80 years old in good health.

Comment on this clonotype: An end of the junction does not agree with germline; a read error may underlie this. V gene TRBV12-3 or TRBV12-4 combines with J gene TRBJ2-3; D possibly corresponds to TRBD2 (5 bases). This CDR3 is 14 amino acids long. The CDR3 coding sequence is TGTGCCAGCAGTTTCACCGGAGGAGCAGATGCGCAGTATTTT. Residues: CASSFTGGADAQYF.

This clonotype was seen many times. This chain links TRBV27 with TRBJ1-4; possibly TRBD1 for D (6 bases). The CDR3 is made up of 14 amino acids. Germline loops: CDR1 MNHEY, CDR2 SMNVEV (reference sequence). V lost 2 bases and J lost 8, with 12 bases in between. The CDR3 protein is CASSLGGAREKLFF. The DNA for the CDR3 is TGTGCCAGCAGTTTAGGGGGGGCGCGGGAAAAACTGTTTTTT.

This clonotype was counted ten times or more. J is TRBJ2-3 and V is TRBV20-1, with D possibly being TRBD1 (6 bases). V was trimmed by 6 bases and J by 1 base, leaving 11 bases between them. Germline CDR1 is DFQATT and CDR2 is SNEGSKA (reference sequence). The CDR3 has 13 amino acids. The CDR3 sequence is CSADNRGTDTQYF. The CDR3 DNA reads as TGCAGTGCCGATAACAGGGGCACAGATACGCAGTATTTT.

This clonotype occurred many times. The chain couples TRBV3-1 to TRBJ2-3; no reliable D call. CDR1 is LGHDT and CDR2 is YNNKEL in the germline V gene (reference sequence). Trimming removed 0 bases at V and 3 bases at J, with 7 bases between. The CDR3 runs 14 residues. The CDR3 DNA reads TGTGCCAGCAGCCAAGATTCGGCTACAGATACGCAGTATTTT. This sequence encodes CASSQDSATDTQYF.

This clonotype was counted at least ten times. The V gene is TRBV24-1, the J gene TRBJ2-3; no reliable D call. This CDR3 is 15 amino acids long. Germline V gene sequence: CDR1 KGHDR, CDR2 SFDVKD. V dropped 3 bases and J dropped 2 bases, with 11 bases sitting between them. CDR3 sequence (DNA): TGTGCCACCAGTGATGAAGGGTTTTCCACAGATACGCAGTATTTT. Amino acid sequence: CATSDEGFSTDTQYF.

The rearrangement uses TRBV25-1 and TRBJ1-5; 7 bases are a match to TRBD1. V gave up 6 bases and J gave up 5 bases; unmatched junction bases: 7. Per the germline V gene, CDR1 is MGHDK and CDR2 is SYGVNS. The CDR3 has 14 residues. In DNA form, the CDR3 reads TGTGCCAGCAGGGAGACAGGGATGGATCAGCCCCAGCATTTT. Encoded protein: CASRETGMDQPQHF.

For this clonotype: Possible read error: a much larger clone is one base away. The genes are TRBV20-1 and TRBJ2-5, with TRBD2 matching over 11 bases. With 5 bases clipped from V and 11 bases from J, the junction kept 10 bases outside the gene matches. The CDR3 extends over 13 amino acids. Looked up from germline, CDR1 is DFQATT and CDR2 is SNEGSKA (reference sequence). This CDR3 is CSALAGGNNEQYF. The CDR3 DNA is TGCAGTGCTCTAGCGGGGGGAAACAATGAGCAGTACTTC.

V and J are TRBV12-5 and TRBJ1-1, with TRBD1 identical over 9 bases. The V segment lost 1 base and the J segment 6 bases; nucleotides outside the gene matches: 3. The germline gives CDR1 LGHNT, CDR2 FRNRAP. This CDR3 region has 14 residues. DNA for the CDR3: TGTGCTAGTGGTTTGGGACAGGGGGGTGCTGAAGCTTTCTTT. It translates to CASGLGQGGAEAFF.

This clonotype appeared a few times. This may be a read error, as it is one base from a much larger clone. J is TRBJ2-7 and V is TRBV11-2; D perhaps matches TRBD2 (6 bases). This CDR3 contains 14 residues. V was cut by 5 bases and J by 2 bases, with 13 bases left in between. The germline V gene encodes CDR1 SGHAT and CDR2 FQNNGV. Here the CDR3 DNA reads TGTGCCAGCAGCGGCGGGACGGTCACCTACGAGCAGTACTTC. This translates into CASSGGTVTYEQYF.

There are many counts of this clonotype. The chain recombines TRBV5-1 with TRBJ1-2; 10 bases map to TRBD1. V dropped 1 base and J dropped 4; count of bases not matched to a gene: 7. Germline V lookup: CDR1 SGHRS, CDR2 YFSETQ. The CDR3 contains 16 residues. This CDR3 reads CASSLYSGQGTYGYTF. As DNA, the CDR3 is TGCGCCAGCAGCTTGTATTCGGGACAGGGGACCTATGGCTACACCTTC.